Below, 3 T cell receptor beta chains from the same sample are listed, as sequenced in a study of blood T cell repertoires in COVID-19. Sequencing used immunoSEQ multiplex PCR; TCRdb keeps in-frame clones, though not all of them. Of about 120,000 clones in the sample, around 89% were seen once. Sample: peripheral blood. Receptor source: a man aged 50-59 years with acute or convalescent COVID-19.

V gene TRBV12-5 combines with J gene TRBJ1-5, with D possibly TRBD1 on 6 matching bases. The CDR3 runs to 13 residues. Germline-derived CDR1 and CDR2 are LGHNT and FRNRAP. V gave up 8 bases and J gave up 4 bases, with 12 bases separating them. CDR3 region: CASRRGPNQPQHF. The DNA of the CDR3 is TGTGCTAGTCGGCGGGGGCCTAATCAGCCCCAGCATTTT.

The V call is TRBV12-3 or TRBV12-4, the J call TRBJ2-7; the D gene is possibly TRBD1 (6 bases). Deletions cut 5 bases from V and 4 bases from J, with 12 bases between. This CDR3 spans 13 amino acids. CDR3 in amino acids: CASSGGAWYEQYF. In DNA form, the CDR3 reads TGTGCCAGCAGTGGGGGCGCTTGGTACGAGCAGTACTTC.

Here the CDR3 reads CAIRDDRGRRHF. CDR3 nucleotide sequence: TGTGCCATCAGGGATGACAGGGGTCGACGGCATTTT. The chain links TRBV10-3 to TRBJ1-5; TRBD1 aligns across 8 bases. The germline CDR1 and CDR2 sequences are ENHRY and SYGVKD. With 6 bases clipped from V and 15 bases from J, the junction kept 10 bases outside the gene matches. There are 12 residues in the CDR3.